This entry describes one TCR beta chain. Only in-frame clones appear in the TCRdb table, and some are missing; sequencing was by immunoSEQ multiplex PCR. Here the sample spans roughly 140,000 clones, over 75% being singletons. The sample comes from a study of blood T cell repertoires in COVID-19. Germline V gene lookup returns CDR1 MNHNY and CDR2 SVGAGI (reference sequence). CDR3 length: 14 residues. V lost 2 bases and J 5 bases, leaving 12 bases between the germline ends. This sequence was found in a man aged 45-60 years with acute or convalescent COVID-19. J is TRBJ1-1 and V is TRBV6-6; D may be TRBD1 (5 bases). The sample taken for sequencing was peripheral blood. The CDR3, as DNA: TGTGCCAGCAGTTACATCGGCCAGGGAACTGAAGCTTTCTTT. This gives the protein CASSYIGQGTEAFF.